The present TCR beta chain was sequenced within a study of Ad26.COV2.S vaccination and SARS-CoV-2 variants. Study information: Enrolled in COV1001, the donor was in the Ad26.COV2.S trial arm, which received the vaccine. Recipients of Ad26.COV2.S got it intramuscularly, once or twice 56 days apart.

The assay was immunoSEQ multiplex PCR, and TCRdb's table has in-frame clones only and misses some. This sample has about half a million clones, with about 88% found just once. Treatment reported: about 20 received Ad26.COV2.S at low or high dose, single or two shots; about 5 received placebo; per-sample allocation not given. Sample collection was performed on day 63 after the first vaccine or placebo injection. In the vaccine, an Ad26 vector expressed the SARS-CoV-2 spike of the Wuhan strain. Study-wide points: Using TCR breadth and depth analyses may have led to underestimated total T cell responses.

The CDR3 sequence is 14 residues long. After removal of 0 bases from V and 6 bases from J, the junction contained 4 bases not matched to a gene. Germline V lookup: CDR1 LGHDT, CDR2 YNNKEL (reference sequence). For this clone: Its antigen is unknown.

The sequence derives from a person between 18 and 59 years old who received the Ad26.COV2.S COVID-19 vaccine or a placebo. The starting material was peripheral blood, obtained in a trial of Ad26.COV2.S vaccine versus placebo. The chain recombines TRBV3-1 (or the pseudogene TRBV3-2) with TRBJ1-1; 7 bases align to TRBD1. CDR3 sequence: CASSQDGQGAEAFF. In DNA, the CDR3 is TGTGCCAGCAGCCAAGATGGGCAGGGGGCTGAAGCTTTCTTT.